The following is a T cell receptor beta chain sequence with its context. This entry is derived from a study of blood T cell repertoires in COVID-19. About the research overall: Donors in the United States, Italy and Spain gave samples during acute or convalescent COVID-19. PBMCs, B-cell-depleted T cells, or T cells were the source of the cDNA or gDNA that made up the material.

In the authors' methods: Researchers report that nucleated cell counts were estimated from reference gene primer amplification. Assay used: immunoSEQ multiplex PCR; TCRdb lists only in-frame clones, some missing. V and J calls and clone size are copied from that table; D and trimming were computed from the DNA. The sample yields tens of thousands of clones, roughly 91% seen once. V was trimmed by 8 bases and J by 7 bases, leaving 14 bases between them. Germline V gene data show CDR1 as MGHDK and CDR2 as SYGVNS. This CDR3 has 13 amino acids. This TCR was sampled from a man between 65 and 85 years old with active or convalescent COVID-19. Sequenced: peripheral blood. The chain couples TRBV25-1 to TRBJ1-4; D gene ambiguous. The CDR3 is CASSQVGREKLFF. CDR3 in DNA: TGTGCCAGCTCCCAGGTTGGTCGTGAAAAACTGTTTTTT.